Reported below is one T cell receptor beta chain. The target antigen is unknown. This entry comes from a study of blood T cells in healthy people across ages. Study-level points and caveats: The recorded TCR beta diversity per million T cells decreased in a roughly linear manner with age.

V lost 5 bases and J lost 2; bases outside the gene matches: 8. The CDR3 runs to 16 residues. Germline V gives CDR1 SGHTA, CDR2 FQGNSA. The authors ran a second PCR of roughly 6 to 12 cycles using a sample-barcoded 5' primer and a J-beta primer mix. TCRdb processed the 5' RACE reads anew with MiXCR; each CDR3 protein has one entry. The sample lists 1.5 million to 2 million distinct CDR3 sequences; 28% were seen once. V gene TRBV7-2 combines with J gene TRBJ2-1; 8 bases are shared with TRBD2. The receptor's source is a woman in her 30s in good health. Sequenced: blood. In nucleotides, the CDR3 is TGTGCCAGCAGCATTAAAGCGGGAGCGACCTACAATGAGCAGTTCTTC. It yields the protein CASSIKAGATYNEQFF.